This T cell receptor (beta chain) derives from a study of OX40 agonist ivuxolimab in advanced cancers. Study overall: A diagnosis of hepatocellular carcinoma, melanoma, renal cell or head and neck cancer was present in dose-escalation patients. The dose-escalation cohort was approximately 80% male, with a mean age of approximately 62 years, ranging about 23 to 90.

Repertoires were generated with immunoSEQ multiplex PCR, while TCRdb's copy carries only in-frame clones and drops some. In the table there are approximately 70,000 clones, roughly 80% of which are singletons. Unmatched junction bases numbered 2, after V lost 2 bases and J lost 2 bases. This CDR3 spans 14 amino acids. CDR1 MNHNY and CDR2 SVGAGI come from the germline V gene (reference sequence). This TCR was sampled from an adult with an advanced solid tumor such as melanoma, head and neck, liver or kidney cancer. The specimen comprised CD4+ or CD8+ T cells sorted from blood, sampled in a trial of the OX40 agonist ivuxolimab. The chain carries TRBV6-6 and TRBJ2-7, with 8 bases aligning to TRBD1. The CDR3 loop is CASSYARGPYEQYF. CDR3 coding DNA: TGTGCCAGCAGTTACGCCAGGGGGCCCTACGAGCAGTACTTC.